Presented here are 2 T cell receptor beta chains from one specimen sequenced in a study of vaccination and CD4 T cells after COVID-19. These receptors have no known antigen. Sequencing of the DNA from cultured CD4+ T cells was carried out with the Oncomine TCR Beta short-read assay. TCRdb used MiXCR to reprocess the PCR reads, holding one entry per CDR3 protein. Of about 13,000 distinct CDR3 sequences in the sample, 75% to 85% are singletons; the top ten hold over 25%. Treatment described: approximately 9-day PBMC culture with coronavirus spike peptide pools or control peptides (ViraFEST assay). Sequenced sample: CD4+ T cells from blood, cultured in vitro. The receptors come from a human donor who had recovered from COVID-19.

This clonotype appeared a few times. The chain recombines TRBV20-1 with TRBJ1-5; no definite D call. CDR1 and CDR2 (germline): DFQATT, SNEGSKA (reference sequence). This CDR3 spans 12 amino acids. Trimming removed 3 bases from V and 7 bases from J, with 10 bases in between. The CDR3 sequence: CSASRPRQPQHF. Written as DNA, the CDR3 is TGCAGTGCTAGTCGGCCGAGGCAGCCCCAGCATTTT.

The J gene is TRBJ1-4, the V gene TRBV15, with 7 bases identical to TRBD1. Losses at the gene ends were 7 bases for V and 8 bases for J; bases not matched to a gene: 16. The length of the CDR3 is 16 residues. Germline-derived CDR1 and CDR2 are LNHNV and YYDKDF (reference sequence). The CDR3 spells CATTENLQGIGEKLFF. CDR3 DNA: TGTGCCACCACCGAGAACCTACAGGGGATTGGGGAAAAACTGTTTTTT. The whole variable domain, remainder taken from reference TRBV15 and TRBJ1-4, is DAMVIQNPRYQVTQFGKPVTLSCSQTLNHNVMYWYQQKSSQAPKLLFHYYDKDFNNEADTPDNFQSRRPNTSFCFLDIRSPGLGDTAMYLCATTENLQGIGEKLFFGSGTQLSVL.